Shown below are 22 T cell receptor beta chains from a single sample sequenced in a study of blood T cell repertoires in COVID-19. Repertoires were generated with immunoSEQ multiplex PCR, while TCRdb's copy carries only in-frame clones and drops some. This sample has about 490,000 clones, with 80% to 90% found just once. The sample comprised peripheral blood. The receptor set was obtained from a human donor in a cohort sampled during active COVID-19.

The V gene is TRBV28, the J gene TRBJ1-1; D not certain. The CDR3 length is 11 residues. Per germline, CDR1 MDHEN and CDR2 SYDVKM. Trimming shortened V by 3 bases and J by 4 bases, and 3 bases separated the two germline ends. The CDR3 is CASSLSTEAFF. In DNA form, the CDR3 reads TGTGCCAGCAGTTTGAGCACTGAAGCTTTCTTT.

As for this clone: The junction and the germline gene differ at one end; a read error may be behind it. The V and J genes are TRBV10-3 and TRBJ2-1; 12 bases fit TRBD2. CDR3 size: 15 residues. Germline CDR1 and CDR2: ENHRY and SYGVKD. The CDR3 sequence is CAISSLAGGSNGQFF. The CDR3 bases are TGTGCCATCAGTTCCCTAGCGGGAGGGTCCAATGGGCAGTTCTTC.

The V call is TRBV4-3, the J call TRBJ2-7; D remains unclear. The CDR3 has 14 residues. The V end was cut by 0 bases, the J end by 5 bases, with 11 bases between. Germline-derived CDR1 and CDR2 are LGHNA and YSLEER. The CDR3 coding sequence is TGCGCCAGCAGCCAAGATCTGTTACTTAACGAGCAGTACTTC. It yields the protein CASSQDLLLNEQYF.

V and J are TRBV24-1 and TRBJ1-2; D perhaps matches TRBD1 (6 bases). Germline V CDR1 and CDR2: KGHDR, SFDVKD. This CDR3 comprises 14 residues. The germline V and J ends were trimmed by 0 bases and 6 bases, with 10 bases remaining between them. The DNA for the CDR3 is TGTGCCACCAGTGATTTGAACAGGGCCCATGGCTACACCTTC. Translated, it gives CATSDLNRAHGYTF.

The J gene is TRBJ2-1, the V gene TRBV11-2; D is unresolved. V was cut by 4 bases and J by 1 base, with 11 bases left in between. The germline V gene encodes CDR1 SGHAT and CDR2 FQNNGV. The CDR3 runs to 15 residues. The CDR3 spells CASSSRVGSYNEQFF. The CDR3 nucleotides are TGTGCCAGCAGCTCCCGGGTTGGGTCCTACAATGAGCAGTTCTTC.

The chain carries TRBV6-2 or TRBV6-3 and TRBJ2-1; 9 bases agree with TRBD2. Germline trimming cut 4 bases from V and 1 base from J; bases unmatched to any gene: 2. In germline, CDR1 is MNHEY, CDR2 SVGEGT. There are 15 residues in the CDR3. CDR3: CASSSLAGSYNEQFF. CDR3 in DNA: TGTGCCAGCAGTTCGCTAGCGGGATCCTACAATGAGCAGTTCTTC.

The chain uses TRBV19 and TRBJ1-5; D gene uncertain. Trimming left V 1 base short and J 2 bases short, with 9 bases between. The CDR3 contains 15 residues. Germline V gene sequence: CDR1 LNHDA, CDR2 SQIVND (reference sequence). CDR3 nucleotide sequence: TGTGCCAGTAGTATAGGTCGGGGTGGCAATCAGCCCCAGCATTTT. It specifies CASSIGRGGNQPQHF.

V is TRBV18 and J is TRBJ1-5; D not resolved. The CDR3 has 15 residues. The germline V gene encodes CDR1 KGHSH and CDR2 LQKENI. V was trimmed by 5 bases and J by 5 bases, leaving 16 bases between them. The CDR3 loop reads CASSIARVQDQPQHF. The CDR3 region has the DNA TGTGCCAGCTCAATCGCTCGAGTTCAGGATCAGCCCCAGCATTTT.

About this clone: At one end, the junction sequence differs from germline, possibly due to a read error. The rearrangement uses TRBV19 and TRBJ2-7; tentative D call: TRBD2 (6 bases). The CDR3 is made up of 14 amino acids. The germline V gene has CDR1 LNHDA and CDR2 SQIVND (reference sequence). DNA of the CDR3: TGTGCCAGTAGTATAGCGCGGGGACTCAACGAACAGTACTTC. This sequence encodes CASSIARGLNEQYF.

This chain connects TRBV5-1 to TRBJ1-4; tentative D call: TRBD1 (6 bases). V lost 3 bases, J lost 3 bases, and 9 bases lay in between. The CDR3 runs 14 residues. In germline, CDR1 is SGHRS, CDR2 YFSETQ. CDR3: CASSWTAANEKLFF. CDR3 sequence (DNA): TGCGCCAGCAGCTGGACAGCAGCTAATGAAAAACTGTTTTTT.

The gene calls are TRBV7-3 and TRBJ2-3; D perhaps matches TRBD2 (7 bases). Trimming removed 2 bases from V and 11 bases from J, with 11 bases in between. Per germline, CDR1 SGHTA and CDR2 FQGTGA. The CDR3 consists of 12 residues. The CDR3 reads CASSLWEGGQYF. The CDR3 bases are TGTGCCAGCAGCTTATGGGAGGGGGGGCAGTATTTT.

The chain combines TRBV6-5 with TRBJ2-7; 10 bases line up with TRBD2. The CDR3 covers 14 residues. CDR1 and CDR2 from the germline V gene are MNHEY and SVGAGI. Trimming at V came to 4 bases and at J to 3 bases, leaving 3 bases not matched to a gene. CDR3 bases: TGTGCCAGCAGTTCCCCTAGCGGGAGCTACGAGCAGTACTTC. Amino acid sequence: CASSSPSGSYEQYF.

The rearrangement uses TRBV27 and TRBJ2-1; D perhaps matches TRBD2 (6 bases). Germline V CDR1 and CDR2: MNHEY, SMNVEV (reference sequence). V shed 6 bases and J shed 4 bases, with 16 bases lying between them. The CDR3 is made up of 15 amino acids. The CDR3 sequence: CASSPWRDRYNEQFF. CDR3 nucleotide sequence: TGTGCCAGCAGCCCCTGGCGGGACCGGTACAATGAGCAGTTCTTC.

This clone was seen only once. The chain combines TRBV5-1 with TRBJ1-1; 9 bases map to TRBD1. The CDR3 has 14 amino acids. In germline, CDR1 is SGHRS, CDR2 YFSETQ. Unmatched junction bases numbered 6, after V lost 4 bases and J lost 5 bases. The CDR3 sequence: CASSTGTGLTEAFF. In nucleotides, the CDR3 is TGCGCCAGCAGCACCGGGACAGGGCTAACTGAAGCTTTCTTT.

The chain recombines TRBV18 with TRBJ1-1; 12 bases match TRBD1. Germline CDR1 KGHSH, CDR2 LQKENI. This CDR3 has 14 residues. The V segment lost 6 bases and the J segment 6 bases; nucleotides outside the gene matches: 5. The CDR3 nucleotides are TGTGCCAGCTCTGGGGGACAGGGGGCTTCTGAAGCTTTCTTT. Protein: CASSGGQGASEAFF.

The J gene is TRBJ1-1, the V gene TRBV9, with 7 bases aligning to TRBD1. The CDR3 contains 15 residues. Germline trimming cut 2 bases from V and 1 base from J; bases unmatched to any gene: 5. Germline V gene data show CDR1 as SGDLS and CDR2 as YYNGEE. The CDR3 reads CASSVSGDRNTEAFF. For the CDR3, the DNA is TGTGCCAGCAGCGTTTCCGGGGACAGGAACACTGAAGCTTTCTTT.

V and J are TRBV6-1 and TRBJ2-7; D may be TRBD2 (5 bases). The CDR3 length is 14 residues. With 3 bases removed from V and 2 bases from J, the gap between germline ends came to 11 bases. Per the germline V gene, CDR1 is MNHNS and CDR2 is SASEGT. Here the CDR3 DNA reads TGTGCCAGCAGTGACCGGGGTTCCCCCTACGAGCAGTACTTC. It codes for CASSDRGSPYEQYF.

This clone was recorded once. The chain couples TRBV27 to TRBJ2-1, with 11 positions matching TRBD2. CDR1 is MNHEY, CDR2 SMNVEV, per germline (reference sequence). The length of the CDR3 is 17 residues. V was clipped by 5 bases and J by 2 bases; unmatched bases: 8. CDR3 in amino acids: CASSLLTTSGAYNEQFF. The CDR3 coding sequence is TGTGCCAGCAGTCTCCTCACGACTAGCGGGGCCTACAATGAGCAGTTCTTC.

This clone was picked up one time. This chain joins TRBV10-2 and TRBJ2-7; possibly TRBD2 for D (6 bases). This CDR3 has 13 residues. Germline V gene data show CDR1 as WSHSY and CDR2 as SAAADI. V lost 3 bases and J 4 bases, leaving 10 bases between the germline ends. CDR3 sequence (DNA): TGCGCCAGCAGTGAAGGGACTCCATACGAGCAGTACTTC. Translation gives CASSEGTPYEQYF.

This clone was seen a single time. The J gene is TRBJ1-1, the V gene TRBV6-4, with 7 bases identical to TRBD1. Per germline, CDR1 MRHNA and CDR2 SNTAGT. V dropped 4 bases and J dropped 5; count of bases not matched to a gene: 7. This CDR3 has 14 residues. This chain's CDR3 is CASSGGGRGTEAFF. In nucleotides, the CDR3 is TGTGCCAGCAGTGGAGGGGGCCGAGGGACTGAAGCTTTCTTT.

The chain carries TRBV15 and TRBJ2-5; 7 bases agree with TRBD2. Germline trimming cut 3 bases from V and 5 bases from J; bases unmatched to any gene: 9. Germline CDR1 is LNHNV and CDR2 is YYDKDF (reference sequence). CDR3 size: 15 residues. CDR3 amino acids: CATSSLADDMETQYF. Written as DNA, the CDR3 is TGTGCCACCAGCAGCCTAGCGGACGACATGGAGACCCAGTACTTC.

The CDR3 is CASSATAGGGRTDTQYF. In DNA, the CDR3 is TGTGCCAGCAGCGCGACAGCGGGAGGTGGCCGCACAGATACGCAGTATTTT. The V and J genes are TRBV9 and TRBJ2-3; 9 bases fit TRBD2. Losses at the gene ends were 3 bases for V and 1 base for J; bases not matched to a gene: 9. The germline V gene has CDR1 SGDLS and CDR2 YYNGEE. CDR3 size: 17 residues.